The source of this TCR beta chain is a study of PD-1 blockade in classical Hodgkin lymphoma. Study information: Patients had nivolumab dosed at 3 mg/kg, delivered intravenously every 2 weeks.

Trimming at V came to 2 bases and at J to 7 bases, leaving 15 bases not matched to a gene. Germline assignment: CDR1 KGHSH and CDR2 LQKENI. This CDR3 contains 18 residues. Study-wide points: Significant TCR diversity gains by C4D1 occurred in CD4+ but not CD8+ cells. Baseline diversity in complete responders resembled that of newly diagnosed patients.

Concerning this clone itself: The antigen is unknown.

Libraries were prepared by immunoSEQ multiplex PCR; TCRdb keeps only in-frame clonotypes and omits some of them. The table records about 17,000 clones, over 70% of them present only once. Time point in this sample: cycle 4 day 1 (C4D1), after less than 7 weeks of nivolumab. Relapses following autologous stem cell transplantation were seen in all patients, with brentuximab vedotin exposure varying. Researchers report purifying CD4+ T cells from thawed PBMCs by magnetic negative selection. The J gene is TRBJ2-1, the V gene TRBV18; 9 bases fit TRBD1. Source: CD4+ T cells from blood, taken before the fourth cycle of nivolumab. This clonotype was obtained from a human donor with classical Hodgkin lymphoma. The CDR3 DNA is TGTGCCAGCTCACCAGAGGAATGGACAGGGGTTTTTCGGAATGAGCAGTTCTTC. Its protein is CASSPEEWTGVFRNEQFF. Using reference TRBV18 and TRBJ2-1 for the parts outside the CDR3, the full variable domain is NAGVMQNPRHLVRRRGQEARLRCSPMKGHSHVYWYRQLPEEGLKFMVYLQKENIIDESGMPKERFSAEFPKEGPSILRIQQVVRGDSAAYFCASSPEEWTGVFRNEQFFGPGTRLTVL.